Shown below are 4 T cell receptor beta chains from a single sample sequenced in a study of T cell repertoires in cytomegalovirus infection. MiXCR, applied by TCRdb to the reads, yields one record per CDR3 protein. The top ten clones hold 20% to 30% of a sample with almost 550,000 distinct CDR3 sequences, 15% to 20% of them seen once. Sequences were obtained from CD8+ T cells from PBMCs. The receptors were gathered from a human donor in good health (CMV status not recorded). Some clones in this sample may be carry-over from other donors' samples.

This clonotype has a count of ten or more. The V gene is TRBV7-6, the J gene TRBJ2-7; D tentatively reads TRBD1 or TRBD2 (6 bases each). CDR3 length: 16 amino acids. The germline V gene encodes CDR1 SGHVS and CDR2 FNYEAQ. With 0 bases removed from V and 2 bases from J, the gap between germline ends came to 14 bases. CDR3 in DNA: TGTGCCAGCAGCTTAGCCAGGGGAGGAGACACCTACGAGCAGTACTTC. Its translation is CASSLARGGDTYEQYF.

Notes on this clonotype: A much larger clone lies one base from this, so it may be a read error. The chain has TRBV7-9 and TRBJ1-2; D not resolved. Per germline, CDR1 SEHNR and CDR2 FQNEAQ (reference sequence). Trimming pared 5 bases from V and 1 base from J, leaving 23 bases between. The length of the CDR3 is 18 residues. The chain's CDR3 is CASSGTRERARFNYGYTF. In DNA, the CDR3 is TGTGCCAGCAGCGGAACCCGGGAGAGGGCGCGCTTTAACTATGGCTACACCTTC.

This clonotype was detected only a few times. The rearrangement links TRBV12-3 or TRBV12-4 to TRBJ1-1; no firm D call. The CDR3 runs to 17 residues. Trimming shortened V by 2 bases and J by 1 base, and 17 bases separated the two germline ends. This CDR3 reads CASSLSGSRLENTEAFF. Written as DNA, the CDR3 is TGTGCCAGCAGTTTAAGCGGAAGCAGGTTGGAGAACACTGAAGCTTTCTTT.

The chain joins TRBV2 to TRBJ2-1, with D possibly matching TRBD2 (6 bases). The CDR3 is 13 residues long. The germline V and J ends were trimmed by 10 bases and 5 bases, with 15 bases remaining between them. Per germline, CDR1 SNHLY and CDR2 FYNNEI. CDR3 coding DNA: TGTGCCACCCACGGGAGCCAGAACAATGAGCAGTTCTTC. It is translated as CATHGSQNNEQFF.